This T cell receptor (beta chain) was retrieved from a study of blood T cell repertoires in COVID-19. Using immunoSEQ multiplex PCR, the repertoire was profiled, and TCRdb retains in-frame clones only, with some absent. This sample has over 350,000 clones; roughly nine tenths occur once, and the top ten carry roughly 1.9%. Germline V lookup: CDR1 PRHDT, CDR2 FYEKMQ (reference sequence). Trimming took 0 bases from V and 5 from J, leaving 8 bases between them. The CDR3 consists of 14 residues. V usage is TRBV13 and J usage is TRBJ1-5, with a weak D call TRBD1 (5 bases). The specimen was PBMCs or T cells enriched from blood (not recorded which). The sequence derives from a woman younger than 35 with acute COVID-19. CDR3 sequence reads: CASSLGGLDQPQHF. The CDR3 nucleotides read TGTGCCAGCAGCTTAGGGGGGCTCGATCAGCCCCAGCATTTT.